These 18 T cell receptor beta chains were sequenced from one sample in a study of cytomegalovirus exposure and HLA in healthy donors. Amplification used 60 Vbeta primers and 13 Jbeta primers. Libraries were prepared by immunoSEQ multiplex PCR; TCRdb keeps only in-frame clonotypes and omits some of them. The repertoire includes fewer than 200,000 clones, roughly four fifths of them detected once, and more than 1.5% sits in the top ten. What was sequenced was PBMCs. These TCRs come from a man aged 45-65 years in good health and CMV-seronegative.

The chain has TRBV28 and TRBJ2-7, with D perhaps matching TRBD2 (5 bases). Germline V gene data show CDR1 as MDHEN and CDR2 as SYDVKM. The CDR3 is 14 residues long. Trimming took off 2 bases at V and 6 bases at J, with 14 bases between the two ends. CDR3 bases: TGTGCCAGCAGTTTAATATCGGGGAGCCGCGAGCAGTACTTC. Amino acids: CASSLISGSREQYF.

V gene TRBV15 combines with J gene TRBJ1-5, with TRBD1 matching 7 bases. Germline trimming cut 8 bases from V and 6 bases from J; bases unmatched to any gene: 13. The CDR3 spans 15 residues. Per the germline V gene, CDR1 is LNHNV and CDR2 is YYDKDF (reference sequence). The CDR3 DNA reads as TGTGCCACCCGCTTCTTAGACAGGGAAAGTCAGCCCCAGCATTTT. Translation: CATRFLDRESQPQHF.

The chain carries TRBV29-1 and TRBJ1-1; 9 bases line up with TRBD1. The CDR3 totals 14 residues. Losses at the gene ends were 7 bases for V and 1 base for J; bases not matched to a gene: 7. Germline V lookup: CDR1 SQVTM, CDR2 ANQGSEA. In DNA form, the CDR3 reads TGCAGCGATCGACAGGGGGGAGCGAACACTGAAGCTTTCTTT. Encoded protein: CSDRQGGANTEAFF. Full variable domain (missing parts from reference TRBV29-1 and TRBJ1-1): SAVISQKPSRDICQRGTSLTIQCQVDSQVTMMFWYRQQPGQSLTLIATANQGSEATYESGFVIDKFPISRPNLTFSTLTVSNMSPEDSSIYLCSDRQGGANTEAFFGQGTRLTVV.

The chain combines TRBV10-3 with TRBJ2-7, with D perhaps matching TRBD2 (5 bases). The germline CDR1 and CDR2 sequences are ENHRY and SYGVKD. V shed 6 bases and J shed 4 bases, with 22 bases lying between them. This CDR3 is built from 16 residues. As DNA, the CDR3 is TGTGCCATCAGAGACTATAATAGTAGCGCGGTATACGAGCAGTACTTC. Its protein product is CAIRDYNSSAVYEQYF.

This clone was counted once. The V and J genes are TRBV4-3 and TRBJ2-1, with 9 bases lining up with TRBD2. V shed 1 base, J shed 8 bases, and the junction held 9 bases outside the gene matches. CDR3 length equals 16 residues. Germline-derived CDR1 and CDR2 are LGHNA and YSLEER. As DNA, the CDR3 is TGCGCCAGCAGCCAAGGGGGCGGGGGGGCTAATTATGAGCAGTTCTTC. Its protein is CASSQGGGGANYEQFF.

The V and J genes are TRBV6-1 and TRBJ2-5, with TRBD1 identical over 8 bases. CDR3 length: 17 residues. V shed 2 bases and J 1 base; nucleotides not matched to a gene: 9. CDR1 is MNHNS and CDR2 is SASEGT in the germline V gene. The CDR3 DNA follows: TGTGCCAGCAGTGAACCGTCTCCAGGGGGCTTCCAAGAGACCCAGTACTTC. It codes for CASSEPSPGGFQETQYF.

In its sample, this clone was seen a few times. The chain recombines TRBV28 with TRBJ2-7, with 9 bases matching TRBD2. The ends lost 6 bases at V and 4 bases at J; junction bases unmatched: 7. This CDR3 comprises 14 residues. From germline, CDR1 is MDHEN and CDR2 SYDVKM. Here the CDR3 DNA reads TGTGCCAGCAGGGGTAGCGGGAGAGGGTACGAGCAGTACTTC. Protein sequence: CASRGSGRGYEQYF.

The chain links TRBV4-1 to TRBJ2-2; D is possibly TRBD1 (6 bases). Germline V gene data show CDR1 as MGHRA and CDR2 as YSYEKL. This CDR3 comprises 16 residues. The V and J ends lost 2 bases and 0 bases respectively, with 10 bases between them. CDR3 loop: CASSQRQDANTGELFF. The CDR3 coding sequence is TGCGCCAGCAGCCAAAGACAGGATGCGAACACCGGGGAGCTGTTTTTT.

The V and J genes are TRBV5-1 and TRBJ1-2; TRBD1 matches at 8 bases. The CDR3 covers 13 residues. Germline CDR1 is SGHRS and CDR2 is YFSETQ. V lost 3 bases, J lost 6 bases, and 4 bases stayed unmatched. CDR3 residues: CASSWTGRNGYTF. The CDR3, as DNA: TGCGCCAGCAGCTGGACAGGGAGGAATGGCTACACCTTC.

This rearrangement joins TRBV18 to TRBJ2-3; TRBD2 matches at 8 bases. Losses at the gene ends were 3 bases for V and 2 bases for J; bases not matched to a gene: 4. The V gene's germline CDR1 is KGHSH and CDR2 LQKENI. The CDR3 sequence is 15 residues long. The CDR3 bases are TGTGCCAGCTCACCCTTAGCGGGAATCACAGATACGCAGTATTTT. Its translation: CASSPLAGITDTQYF. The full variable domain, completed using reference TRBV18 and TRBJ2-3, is NAGVMQNPRHLVRRRGQEARLRCSPMKGHSHVYWYRQLPEEGLKFMVYLQKENIIDESGMPKERFSAEFPKEGPSILRIQQVVRGDSAAYFCASSPLAGITDTQYFGPGTRLTVL.

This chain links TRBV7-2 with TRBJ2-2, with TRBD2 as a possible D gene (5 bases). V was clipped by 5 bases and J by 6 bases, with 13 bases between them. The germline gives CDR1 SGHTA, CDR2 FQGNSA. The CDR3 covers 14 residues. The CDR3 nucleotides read TGTGCCAGCAGCGAGTCGTTCGGGGCCGGGGAGCTGTTTTTT. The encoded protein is CASSESFGAGELFF.

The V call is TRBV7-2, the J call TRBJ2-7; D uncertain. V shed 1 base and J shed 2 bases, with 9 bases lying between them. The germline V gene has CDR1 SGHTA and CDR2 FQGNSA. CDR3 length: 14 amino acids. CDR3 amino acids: CASSLGSVPYEQYF. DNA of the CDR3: TGTGCCAGCAGCTTAGGTTCAGTTCCCTACGAGCAGTACTTC.

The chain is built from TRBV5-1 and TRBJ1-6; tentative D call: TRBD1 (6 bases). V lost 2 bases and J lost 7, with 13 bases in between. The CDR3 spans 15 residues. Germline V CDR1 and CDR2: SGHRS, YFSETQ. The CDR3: CASSFNRVGNSPLHF. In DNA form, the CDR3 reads TGCGCCAGCAGCTTTAACAGGGTCGGAAATTCACCCCTCCACTTT.

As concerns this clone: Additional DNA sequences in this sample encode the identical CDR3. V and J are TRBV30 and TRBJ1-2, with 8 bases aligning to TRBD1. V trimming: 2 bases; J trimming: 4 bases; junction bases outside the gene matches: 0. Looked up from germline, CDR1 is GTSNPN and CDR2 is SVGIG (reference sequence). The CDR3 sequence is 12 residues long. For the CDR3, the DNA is TGTGCCTGGAGTACAGGGGGCTATGGCTACACCTTC. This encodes CAWSTGGYGYTF.

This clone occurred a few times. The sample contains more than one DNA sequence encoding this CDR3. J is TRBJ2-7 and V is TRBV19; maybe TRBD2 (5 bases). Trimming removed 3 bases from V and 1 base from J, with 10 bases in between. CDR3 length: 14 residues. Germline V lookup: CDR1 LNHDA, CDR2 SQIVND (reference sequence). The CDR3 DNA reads TGTGCCAGTAGTATTCGGGGTAGTTCCTACGAGCAGTACTTC. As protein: CASSIRGSSYEQYF.

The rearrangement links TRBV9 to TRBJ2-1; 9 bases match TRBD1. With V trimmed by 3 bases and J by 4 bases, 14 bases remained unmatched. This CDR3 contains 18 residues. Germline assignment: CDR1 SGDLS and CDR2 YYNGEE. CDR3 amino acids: CASSGGQGKNEVYNEQFF. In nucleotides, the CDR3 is TGTGCCAGCAGCGGGGGACAGGGTAAAAACGAGGTTTACAATGAGCAGTTCTTC. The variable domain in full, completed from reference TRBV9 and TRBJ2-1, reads DSGVTQTPKHLITATGQRVTLRCSPRSGDLSVYWYQQSLDQGLQFLIQYYNGEERAKGNILERFSAQQFPDLHSELNLSSLELGDSALYFCASSGGQGKNEVYNEQFFGPGTRLTVL.

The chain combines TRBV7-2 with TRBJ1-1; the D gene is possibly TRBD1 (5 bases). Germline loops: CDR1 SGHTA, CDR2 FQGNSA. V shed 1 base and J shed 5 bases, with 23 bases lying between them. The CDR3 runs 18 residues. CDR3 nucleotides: TGTGCCAGCAGCTTAGTCCACGTGGGGCGCGAATCTACTACTGAAGCTTTCTTT. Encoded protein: CASSLVHVGRESTTEAFF.

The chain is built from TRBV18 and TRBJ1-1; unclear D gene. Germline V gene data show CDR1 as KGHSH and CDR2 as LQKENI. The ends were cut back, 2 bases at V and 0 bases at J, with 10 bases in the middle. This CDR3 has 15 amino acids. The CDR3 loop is CASSPASDLNTEAFF. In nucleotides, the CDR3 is TGTGCCAGCTCACCAGCTTCAGACTTGAACACTGAAGCTTTCTTT.